The rows below give T cell receptor beta chains drawn from one sample of a study of blood T cell repertoires in COVID-19. Sequencing was performed with immunoSEQ multiplex PCR; in TCRdb, only in-frame clones are kept and a portion is missing. The repertoire holds roughly 100,000 clones, with approximately 89% as singletons. What was sequenced was peripheral blood. The receptors were sampled from a woman aged 25 to 39 with acute or convalescent COVID-19. CDR3s include the opening cysteine and the closing phenylalanine or tryptophan. D genes are given only for firm matches. Clone size is not always given. Where it is, it says once, few, many or a class for expanded clones.

D gene,clone size,CDR3 length,V gene,J gene,CDR3 protein,CDR3 DNA
-,-,17,TRBV28,TRBJ1-4,CASSPGPPGATNEKLFF,TGTGCCAGCAGTCCCGGGCCCCCGGGGGCAACTAATGAAAAACTGTTTTTT
-,-,12,TRBV6-5,TRBJ2-3,CASSPGGDTQYF,TGTGCCAGCAGCCCAGGAGGGGATACGCAGTATTTT
-,few,14,TRBV18,TRBJ1-2,CASSAGTPNYGYTF,TGTGCCAGCTCCGCCGGGACACCGAACTATGGCTACACCTTC
-,-,13,TRBV28,TRBJ1-5,CASSFDQYEPQHF,TGTGCCAGCAGTTTTGATCAGTACGAGCCCCAGCATTTT
-,-,17,TRBV27,TRBJ2-1,CASSLVGPGASYNEQFF,TGTGCCAGCAGTTTAGTTGGTCCAGGGGCCTCCTACAATGAGCAGTTCTTC
-,-,15,TRBV9,TRBJ2-7,CASSPAGALNYEQYF,TGTGCCAGCAGCCCTGCGGGGGCCCTAAATTACGAGCAGTACTTC
-,-,13,TRBV27,TRBJ1-1,CASSFLKNTEAFF,TGTGCCAGCAGTTTTTTAAAGAACACTGAAGCTTTCTTT
TRBD1,once,15,TRBV7-2,TRBJ1-5,CASSVQGAGNQPQHF,TGTGCCAGCAGCGTTCAGGGGGCCGGCAATCAGCCCCAGCATTTT
-,-,12,TRBV5-4,TRBJ2-3,CASSSFGTRQYF,TGTGCCAGCAGCTCATTCGGGACTCGTCAGTATTTT
-,once,11,TRBV6-5,TRBJ2-1,CASRRWLEQFF,TGTGCCAGCAGGAGGTGGCTTGAGCAGTTCTTC
-,-,16,TRBV4-1,TRBJ2-5,CASSQGPNRVGETQYF,TGCGCCAGCAGCCAAGGCCCCAACAGGGTGGGGGAGACCCAGTACTTC
TRBD1,-,15,TRBV5-1,TRBJ2-2,CASSFGTGETGELFF,TGCGCCAGCAGCTTCGGGACAGGGGAAACCGGGGAGCTGTTTTTT
-,-,12,TRBV7-8,TRBJ1-1,CASSPSGTEAFF,TGTGCCAGCAGCCCCTCGGGGACTGAAGCTTTCTTT
TRBD2,-,14,TRBV10-2,TRBJ2-7,CASSGPGGGYEQYF,TGCGCCAGCAGTGGTCCGGGCGGGGGCTACGAGCAGTACTTC
-,-,16,TRBV18,TRBJ2-1,CASSALRVEHVGEQFF,TGTGCCAGCTCAGCACTCAGGGTCGAACACGTCGGTGAGCAGTTCTTC
-,once,12,TRBV30,TRBJ1-1,CAWRKTRGEAFF,TGTGCCTGGAGAAAAACCCGCGGGGAAGCTTTCTTT
-,-,17,TRBV9,TRBJ1-4,CASSAPKKGDTNEKLFF,TGTGCCAGCAGCGCCCCTAAGAAGGGAGACACTAATGAAAAACTGTTTTTT
-,-,15,TRBV10-3,TRBJ1-2,CAISESRQDRYGYTF,TGTGCCATCAGTGAGTCTCGACAGGACCGCTATGGCTACACCTTC
-,-,16,TRBV3-1/TRBV3-2,TRBJ1-6,CASSQEVSSYNSPLHF,TGTGCCAGCAGCCAAGAGGTTAGCTCCTATAATTCACCCCTCCACTTT
TRBD1,-,14,TRBV30,TRBJ2-7,CAWSPGTGAYEQYF,TGTGCCTGGAGCCCCGGGACAGGGGCCTACGAGCAGTACTTC
-,-,15,TRBV2,TRBJ2-4,CASSESLRDSNIQYF,TGTGCCAGCAGTGAATCACTCCGGGATTCAAACATTCAGTACTTC
TRBD2,once,14,TRBV7-8,TRBJ2-3,CASSLSGGTDTQYF,TGTGCCAGCAGCTTAAGCGGGGGGACAGATACGCAGTATTTT
-,-,15,TRBV29-1,TRBJ1-4,CSVDSQRVSNEKLFF,TGCAGCGTTGACTCTCAGAGGGTTTCAAATGAAAAACTGTTTTTT
TRBD1,-,16,TRBV7-2,TRBJ2-1,CASSFTGTGGYNEQFF,TGTGCCAGCAGCTTTACCGGGACAGGGGGCTACAATGAGCAGTTCTTC
-,-,13,TRBV4-1,TRBJ2-7,CASSLRAAYEQYF,TGCGCCAGCAGCCTACGTGCGGCCTACGAGCAGTACTTC
TRBD1,-,18,TRBV11-3,TRBJ2-7,CASSFRSPGQGNSYEQYF,TGTGCCAGCAGCTTCCGTAGCCCCGGACAGGGAAACTCCTACGAGCAGTACTTC
TRBD2,-,14,TRBV6-5,TRBJ2-3,CASGGRAGLYTQYF,TGTGCCAGCGGGGGGAGGGCAGGTCTTTATACGCAGTATTTT
TRBD2,-,15,TRBV7-2,TRBJ2-1,CASSSQRGGSGEQFF,TGTGCCAGCAGCTCACAGCGGGGGGGGAGTGGTGAGCAGTTCTTC
TRBD1,-,13,TRBV29-1,TRBJ1-1,CSAQGQVNTEAFF,TGCAGCGCCCAGGGACAGGTGAACACTGAAGCTTTCTTT
-,-,15,TRBV7-3,TRBJ2-1,CASSLNAGSNNEQFF,TGTGCCAGCAGCTTAAACGCGGGGTCAAACAATGAGCAGTTCTTC
-,-,14,TRBV5-8,TRBJ1-6,CASLGGGYNSPLHF,TGTGCCAGCCTCGGGGGAGGCTATAATTCACCCCTCCACTTT
TRBD1,-,15,TRBV5-1,TRBJ2-3,CASSLRQGVSDTQYF,TGCGCCAGCAGCTTGAGGCAGGGGGTGTCAGATACGCAGTATTTT
TRBD1,-,15,TRBV19,TRBJ1-2,CASSIPGQVAYGYTF,TGTGCCAGTAGTATTCCGGGACAGGTCGCCTATGGCTACACCTTC
TRBD1,-,17,TRBV19,TRBJ1-5,CASSSPSGTVSNQPQHF,TGTGCCAGTAGCAGTCCCTCCGGGACAGTATCTAATCAGCCCCAGCATTTT
-,once,16,TRBV5-8,TRBJ2-1,CASSLTRSTSYNEQFF,TGTGCCAGCAGCTTGACCAGGTCCACCTCCTACAATGAGCAGTTCTTC
TRBD1,-,16,TRBV6-6,TRBJ1-5,CASSYGTGGGNQPQHF,TGTGCCAGCAGTTACGGGACAGGGGGAGGCAATCAGCCCCAGCATTTT
TRBD2,-,16,TRBV3-1/TRBV3-2,TRBJ2-7,CASSPLAGARYYEQYF,TGTGCCAGCAGCCCTCTAGCGGGGGCCCGCTACTACGAGCAGTACTTC
TRBD2,few,16,TRBV9,TRBJ2-7,CASSEWEGRDGDEQYF,TGTGCCAGCAGTGAGTGGGAGGGCAGGGATGGCGACGAGCAGTACTTC
-,-,15,TRBV4-1,TRBJ1-6,CASSQTTGLNSPLHF,TGCGCCAGCAGCCAAACGACAGGTCTAAATTCACCCCTCCACTTT
TRBD1,-,12,TRBV11-3,TRBJ2-7,CASSTGEGEQYF,TGTGCCAGCAGCACAGGGGAAGGTGAGCAGTACTTC
-,-,15,TRBV19,TRBJ1-1,CASSLTFTGNTEAFF,TGTGCCAGTAGTTTGACCTTTACGGGGAACACTGAAGCTTTCTTT
TRBD1,-,14,TRBV15,TRBJ1-2,CATSRGGTGKGYTF,TGTGCCACCAGCAGGGGAGGGACAGGGAAAGGCTACACCTTC
-,once,15,TRBV5-1,TRBJ2-5,CASAQTGPFAETQYF,TGCGCCAGCGCCCAAACAGGGCCGTTCGCTGAGACCCAGTACTTC